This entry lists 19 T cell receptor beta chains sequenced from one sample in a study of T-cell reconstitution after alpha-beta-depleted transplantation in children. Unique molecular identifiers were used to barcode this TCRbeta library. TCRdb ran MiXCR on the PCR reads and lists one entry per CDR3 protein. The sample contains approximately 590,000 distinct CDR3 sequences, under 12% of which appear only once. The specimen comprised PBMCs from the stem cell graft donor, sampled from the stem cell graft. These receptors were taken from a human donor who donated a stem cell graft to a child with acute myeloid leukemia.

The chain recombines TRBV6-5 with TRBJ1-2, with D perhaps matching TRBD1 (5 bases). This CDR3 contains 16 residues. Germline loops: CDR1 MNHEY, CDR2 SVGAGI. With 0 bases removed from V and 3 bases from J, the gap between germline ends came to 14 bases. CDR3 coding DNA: TGTGCCAGCAGTTACTCGTCCTTAAGGGGATACTATGGCTACACCTTC. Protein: CASSYSSLRGYYGYTF.

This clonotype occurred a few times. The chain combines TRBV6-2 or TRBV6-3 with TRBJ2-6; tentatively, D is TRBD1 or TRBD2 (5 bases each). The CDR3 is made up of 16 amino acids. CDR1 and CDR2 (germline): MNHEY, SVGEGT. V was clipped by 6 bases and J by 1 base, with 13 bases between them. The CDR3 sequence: CASSFRGLSGANVLTF. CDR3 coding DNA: TGTGCCAGCAGCTTCCGGGGCCTTTCTGGGGCCAACGTCCTGACTTTC.

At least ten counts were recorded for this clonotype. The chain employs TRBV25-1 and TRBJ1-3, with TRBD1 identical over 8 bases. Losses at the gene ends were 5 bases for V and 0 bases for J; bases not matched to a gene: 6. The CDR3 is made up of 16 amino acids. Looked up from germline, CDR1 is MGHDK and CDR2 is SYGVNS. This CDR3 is CASSTRQGFSGNTIYF. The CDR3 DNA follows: TGTGCCAGCAGTACCCGACAGGGGTTCTCTGGAAACACCATATATTTT. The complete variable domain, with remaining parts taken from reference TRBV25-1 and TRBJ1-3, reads EADIYQTPRYLVIGTGKKITLECSQTMGHDKMYWYQQDPGMELHLIHYSYGVNSTEKGDLSSESTVSRIRTEHFPLTLESARPSHTSQYLCASSTRQGFSGNTIYFGEGSWLTVV.

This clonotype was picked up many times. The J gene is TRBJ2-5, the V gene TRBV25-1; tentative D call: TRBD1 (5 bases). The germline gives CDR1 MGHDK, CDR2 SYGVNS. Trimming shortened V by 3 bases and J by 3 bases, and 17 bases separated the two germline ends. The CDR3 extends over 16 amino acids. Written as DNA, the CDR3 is TGTGCCAGCAGTGACCTTAAACAGGTCTTTGAAGAGACCCAGTACTTC. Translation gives CASSDLKQVFEETQYF.

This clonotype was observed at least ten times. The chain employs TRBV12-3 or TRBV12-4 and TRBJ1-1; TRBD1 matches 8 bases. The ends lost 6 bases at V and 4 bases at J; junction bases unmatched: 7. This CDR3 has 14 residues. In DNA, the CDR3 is TGTGCCAGCAGATACACCACAGGGGGCACTGAAGCTTTCTTT. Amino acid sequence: CASRYTTGGTEAFF.

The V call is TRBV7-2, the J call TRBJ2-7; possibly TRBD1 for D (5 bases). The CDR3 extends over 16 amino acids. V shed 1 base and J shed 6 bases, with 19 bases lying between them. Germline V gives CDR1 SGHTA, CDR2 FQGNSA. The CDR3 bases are TGTGCCAGCAGCTTAGGGCCCACAGGTAACCGGCGCGAGCAGTACTTC. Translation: CASSLGPTGNRREQYF.

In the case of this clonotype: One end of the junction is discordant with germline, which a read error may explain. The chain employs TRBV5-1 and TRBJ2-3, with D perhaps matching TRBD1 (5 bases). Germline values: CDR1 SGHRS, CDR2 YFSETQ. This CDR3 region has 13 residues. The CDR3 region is CASSVDSTDAQYF. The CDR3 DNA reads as TGCGCCAGCAGCGTTGACAGTACAGATGCGCAGTATTTT.

The CDR3: CASSRDYFGEQFF. For the CDR3, the DNA is TGCGCCAGCAGCCGAGACTACTTCGGTGAGCAGTTCTTC. This chain connects TRBV4-3 to TRBJ2-1, with a tentative D call TRBD2 (5 bases). The V end was cut by 4 bases, the J end by 9 bases, with 13 bases between. Per germline, CDR1 LGHNA and CDR2 YSLEER. The CDR3 contains 13 residues.

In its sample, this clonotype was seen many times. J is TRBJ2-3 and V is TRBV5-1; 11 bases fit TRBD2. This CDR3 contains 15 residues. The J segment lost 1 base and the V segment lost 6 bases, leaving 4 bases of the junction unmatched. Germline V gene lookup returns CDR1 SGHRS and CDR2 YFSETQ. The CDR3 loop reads CASNPGLAGTDTQYF. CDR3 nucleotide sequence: TGCGCCAGCAACCCGGGACTAGCGGGCACAGATACGCAGTATTTT.

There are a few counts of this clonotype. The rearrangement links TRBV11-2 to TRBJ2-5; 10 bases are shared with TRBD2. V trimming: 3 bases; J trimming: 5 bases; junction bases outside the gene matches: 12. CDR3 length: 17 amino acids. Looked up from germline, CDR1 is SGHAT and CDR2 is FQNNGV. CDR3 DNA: TGTGCCAGCAGCTTTCCCGGGACTAGCGCCAAAAAGGAGACCCAGTACTTC. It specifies CASSFPGTSAKKETQYF.

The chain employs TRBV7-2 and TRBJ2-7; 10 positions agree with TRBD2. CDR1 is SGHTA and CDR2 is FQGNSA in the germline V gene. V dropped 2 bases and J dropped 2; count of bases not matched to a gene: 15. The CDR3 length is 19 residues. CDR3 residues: CASSLRPELAGGPPYEQYF. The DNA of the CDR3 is TGTGCCAGCAGCTTACGCCCGGAATTAGCGGGAGGTCCGCCCTACGAGCAGTACTTC.

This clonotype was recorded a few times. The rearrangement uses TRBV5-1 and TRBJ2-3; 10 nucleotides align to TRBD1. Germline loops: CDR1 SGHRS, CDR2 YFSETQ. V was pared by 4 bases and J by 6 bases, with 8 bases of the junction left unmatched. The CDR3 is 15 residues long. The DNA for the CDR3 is TGCGCCAGCAGCAGAATGACAGGGGGCTCCGATACGCAGTATTTT. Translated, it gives CASSRMTGGSDTQYF. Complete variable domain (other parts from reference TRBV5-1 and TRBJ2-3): KAGVTQTPRYLIKTRGQQVTLSCSPISGHRSVSWYQQTPGQGLQFLFEYFSETQRNKGNFPGRFSGRQFSNSRSEMNVSTLELGDSALYLCASSRMTGGSDTQYFGPGTRLTVL.

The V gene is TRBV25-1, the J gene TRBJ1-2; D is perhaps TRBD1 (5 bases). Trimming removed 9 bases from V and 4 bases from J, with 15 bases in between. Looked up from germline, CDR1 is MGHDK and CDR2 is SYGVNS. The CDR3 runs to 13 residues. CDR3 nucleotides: TGTGCCAGGAGCCCCGGGGACGGCTATGGCTACACCTTC. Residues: CARSPGDGYGYTF.

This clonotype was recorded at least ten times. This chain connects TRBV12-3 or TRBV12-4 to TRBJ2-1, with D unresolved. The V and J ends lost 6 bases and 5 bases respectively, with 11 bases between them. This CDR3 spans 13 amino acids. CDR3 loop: CASRLLKDNEQFF. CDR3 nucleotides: TGTGCCAGCAGGTTGTTGAAGGACAATGAGCAGTTCTTC.

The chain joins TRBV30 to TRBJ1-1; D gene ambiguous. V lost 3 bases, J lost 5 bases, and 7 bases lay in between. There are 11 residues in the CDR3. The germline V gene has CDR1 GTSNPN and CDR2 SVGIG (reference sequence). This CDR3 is CAWRAITEAFF. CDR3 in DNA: TGTGCCTGGAGGGCGATAACTGAAGCTTTCTTT.

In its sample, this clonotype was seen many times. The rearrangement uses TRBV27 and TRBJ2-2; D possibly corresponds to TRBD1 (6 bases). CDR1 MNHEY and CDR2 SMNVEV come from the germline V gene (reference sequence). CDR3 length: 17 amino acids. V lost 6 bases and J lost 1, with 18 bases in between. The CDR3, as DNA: TGTGCCAGCAGCTTCACCCGGACAGTTTTGAACACCGGGGAGCTGTTTTTT. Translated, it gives CASSFTRTVLNTGELFF.

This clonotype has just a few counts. CDR3: CASRPTSGRGETQYF. CDR3 nucleotide sequence: TGTGCCAGCAGACCGACTAGCGGGAGAGGAGAGACCCAGTACTTC. The J gene is TRBJ2-5, the V gene TRBV7-9, with 12 positions matching TRBD2. CDR1 is SEHNR, CDR2 FQNEAQ, per germline (reference sequence). V was clipped by 6 bases and J by 4 bases; unmatched bases: 6. This CDR3 has 15 residues.

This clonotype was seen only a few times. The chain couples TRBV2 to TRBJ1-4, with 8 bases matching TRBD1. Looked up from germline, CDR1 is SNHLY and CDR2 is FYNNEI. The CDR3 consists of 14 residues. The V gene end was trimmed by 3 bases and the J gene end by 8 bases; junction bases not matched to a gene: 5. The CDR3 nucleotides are TGTGCCAGCAGTGAGGTACAGGGGGGCGAAAAACTGTTTTTT. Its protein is CASSEVQGGEKLFF.

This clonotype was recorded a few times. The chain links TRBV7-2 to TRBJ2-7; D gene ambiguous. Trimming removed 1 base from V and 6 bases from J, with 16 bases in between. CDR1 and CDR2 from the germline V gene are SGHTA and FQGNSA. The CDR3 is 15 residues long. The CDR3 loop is CASSLVQKLVGEQYF. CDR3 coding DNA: TGTGCCAGCAGCTTAGTCCAGAAGTTAGTCGGCGAGCAGTACTTC.